This TCR beta chain was sequenced during a study of T cell responses to AZD1222 COVID-19 vaccine. TCRdb keeps only in-frame clones here, not all; method: immunoSEQ multiplex PCR. This table holds some 120,000 clones, 75% to 90% found once. Germline V gives CDR1 SGDLS, CDR2 YYNGEE. Trimming pared 0 bases from V and 7 bases from J, leaving 11 bases between. This CDR3 is 15 amino acids long. The sequence was obtained from an adult in good health. The chain carries TRBV9 and TRBJ1-6; D is ambiguous. Here the sequenced sample was peripheral blood, taken on day 0 of MenACWY control vaccination. In DNA, the CDR3 is TGTGCCAGCAGCGTAGAAGAAGGACCCAATTCACCCCTCCACTTT. Protein product: CASSVEEGPNSPLHF.